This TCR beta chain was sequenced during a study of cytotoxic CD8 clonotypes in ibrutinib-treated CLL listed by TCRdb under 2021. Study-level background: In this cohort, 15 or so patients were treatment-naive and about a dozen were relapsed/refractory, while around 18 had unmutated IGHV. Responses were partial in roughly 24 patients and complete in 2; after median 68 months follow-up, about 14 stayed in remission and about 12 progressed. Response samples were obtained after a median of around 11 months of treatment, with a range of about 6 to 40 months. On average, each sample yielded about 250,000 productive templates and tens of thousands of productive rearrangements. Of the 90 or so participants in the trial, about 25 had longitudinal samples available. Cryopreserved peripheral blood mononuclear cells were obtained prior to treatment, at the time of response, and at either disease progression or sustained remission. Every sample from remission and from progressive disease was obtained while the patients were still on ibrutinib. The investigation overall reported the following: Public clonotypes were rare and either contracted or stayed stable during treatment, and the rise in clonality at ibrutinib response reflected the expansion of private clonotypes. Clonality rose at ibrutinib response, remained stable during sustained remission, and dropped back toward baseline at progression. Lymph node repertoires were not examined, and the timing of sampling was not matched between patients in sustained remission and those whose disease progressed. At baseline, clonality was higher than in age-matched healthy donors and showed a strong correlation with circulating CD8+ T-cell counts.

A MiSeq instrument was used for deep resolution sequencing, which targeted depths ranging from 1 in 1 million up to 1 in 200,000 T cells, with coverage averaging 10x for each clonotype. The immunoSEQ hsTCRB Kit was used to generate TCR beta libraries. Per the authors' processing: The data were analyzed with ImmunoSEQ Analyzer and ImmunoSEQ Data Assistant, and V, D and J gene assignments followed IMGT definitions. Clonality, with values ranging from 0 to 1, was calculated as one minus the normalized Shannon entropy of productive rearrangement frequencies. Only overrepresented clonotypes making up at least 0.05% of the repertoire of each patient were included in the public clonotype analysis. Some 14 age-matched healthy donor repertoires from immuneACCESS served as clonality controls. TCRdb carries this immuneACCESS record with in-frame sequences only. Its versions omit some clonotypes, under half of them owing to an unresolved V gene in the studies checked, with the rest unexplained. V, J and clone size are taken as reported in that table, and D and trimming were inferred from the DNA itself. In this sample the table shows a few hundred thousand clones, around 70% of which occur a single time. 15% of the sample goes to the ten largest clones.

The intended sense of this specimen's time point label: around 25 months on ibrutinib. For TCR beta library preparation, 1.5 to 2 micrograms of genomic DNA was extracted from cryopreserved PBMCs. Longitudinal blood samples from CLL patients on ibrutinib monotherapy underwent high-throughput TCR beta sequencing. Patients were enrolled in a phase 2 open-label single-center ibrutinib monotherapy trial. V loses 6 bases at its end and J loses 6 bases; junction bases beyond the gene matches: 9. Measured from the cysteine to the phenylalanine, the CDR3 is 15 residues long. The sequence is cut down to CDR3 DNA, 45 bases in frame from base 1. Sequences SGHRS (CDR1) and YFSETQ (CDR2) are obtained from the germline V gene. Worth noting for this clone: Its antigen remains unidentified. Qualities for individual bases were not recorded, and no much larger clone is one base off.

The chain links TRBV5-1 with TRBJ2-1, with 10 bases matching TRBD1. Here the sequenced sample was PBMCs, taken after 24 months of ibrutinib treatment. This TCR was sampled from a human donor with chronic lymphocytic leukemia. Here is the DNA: TGCGCCAGCAAAGGCGGGACAGGGGTGGGCAATGAGCAGTTCTTC. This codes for CASKGGTGVGNEQFF.